This T cell receptor (beta chain) emerged from a study of early T cells in non-severe SARS-CoV-2 infection. Study overall: The sequenced material was bulk RNA from unsorted whole blood, and its chains were unpaired. Points from the study as a whole: VDJdb-based matching was biased toward anti-spike CD8 responses and missed private and CD4 specificities.

This clonotype appeared a few times. The antigen is unknown. The protocol attached unique molecular identifiers to individual cDNA molecules. Via MiXCR, TCRdb re-called the 5' RACE reads, giving one row per CDR3 protein. The sample has some 67,000 distinct CDR3 sequences; 8% to 10% are singletons. The receptor was isolated from an adult who was a healthcare worker with PCR-confirmed SARS-CoV-2 infection or an uninfected control (not recorded which). This specimen was whole blood, taken at baseline.

The DNA of the CDR3 is TGTGCCAGCAGCCGGACTTGGGACAATGAGCAGTTCTTC. Encoded protein: CASSRTWDNEQFF. The gene calls are TRBV11-2 and TRBJ2-1; D is perhaps TRBD2 (5 bases). Looked up from germline, CDR1 is SGHAT and CDR2 is FQNNGV. V was shortened by 5 bases and J by 5 bases, with 10 bases between the two germline ends. The CDR3 runs 13 residues.